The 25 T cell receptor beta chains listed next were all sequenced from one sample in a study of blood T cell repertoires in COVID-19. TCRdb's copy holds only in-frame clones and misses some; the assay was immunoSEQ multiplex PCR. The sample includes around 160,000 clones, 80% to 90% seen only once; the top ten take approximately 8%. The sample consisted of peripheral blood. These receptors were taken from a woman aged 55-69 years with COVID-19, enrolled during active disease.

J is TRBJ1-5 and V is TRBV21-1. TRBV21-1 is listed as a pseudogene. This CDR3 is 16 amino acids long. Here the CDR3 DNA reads TGTGCCAGCAGCAAAGATGGAGCAGTTAGCAATCAGCCCCAGCATTTT. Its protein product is CASSKDGAVSNQPQHF.

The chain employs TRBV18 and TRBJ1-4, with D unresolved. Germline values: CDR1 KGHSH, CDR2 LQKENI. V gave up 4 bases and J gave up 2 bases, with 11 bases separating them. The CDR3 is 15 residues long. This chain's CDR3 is CASSLSTSTNEKLFF. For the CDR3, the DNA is TGTGCCAGCTCACTATCGACATCCACTAATGAAAAACTGTTTTTT. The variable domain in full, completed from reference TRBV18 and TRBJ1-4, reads NAGVMQNPRHLVRRRGQEARLRCSPMKGHSHVYWYRQLPEEGLKFMVYLQKENIIDESGMPKERFSAEFPKEGPSILRIQQVVRGDSAAYFCASSLSTSTNEKLFFGSGTQLSVL.

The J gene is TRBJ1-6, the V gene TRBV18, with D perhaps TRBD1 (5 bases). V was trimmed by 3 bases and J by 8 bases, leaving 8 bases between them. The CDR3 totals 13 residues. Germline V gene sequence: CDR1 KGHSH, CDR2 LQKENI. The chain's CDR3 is CASSPSGDSPLHF. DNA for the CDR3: TGTGCCAGCTCACCGTCGGGGGATTCACCCCTCCACTTT. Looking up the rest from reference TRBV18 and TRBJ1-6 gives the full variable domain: NAGVMQNPRHLVRRRGQEARLRCSPMKGHSHVYWYRQLPEEGLKFMVYLQKENIIDESGMPKERFSAEFPKEGPSILRIQQVVRGDSAAYFCASSPSGDSPLHFGNGTRLTVT.

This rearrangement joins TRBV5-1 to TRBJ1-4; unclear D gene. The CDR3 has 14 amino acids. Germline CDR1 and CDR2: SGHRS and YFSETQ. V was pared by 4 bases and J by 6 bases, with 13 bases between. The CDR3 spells CASSRDRMDEKLFF. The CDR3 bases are TGCGCCAGCAGCCGGGATCGTATGGATGAAAAACTGTTTTTT.

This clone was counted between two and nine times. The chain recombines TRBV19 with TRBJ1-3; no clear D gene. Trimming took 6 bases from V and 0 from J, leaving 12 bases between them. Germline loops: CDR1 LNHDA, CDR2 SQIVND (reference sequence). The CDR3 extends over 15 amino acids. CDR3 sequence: CASRYDGFSGNTIYF. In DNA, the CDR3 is TGTGCCAGTAGATATGACGGGTTCTCTGGAAACACCATATATTTT.

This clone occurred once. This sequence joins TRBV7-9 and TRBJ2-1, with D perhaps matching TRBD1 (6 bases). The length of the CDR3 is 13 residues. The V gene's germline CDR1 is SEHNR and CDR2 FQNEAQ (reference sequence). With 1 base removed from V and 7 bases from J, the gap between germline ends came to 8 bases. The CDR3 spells CASSLGGLNEQFF. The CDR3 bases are TGTGCCAGCAGCTTAGGGGGGCTAAATGAGCAGTTCTTC.

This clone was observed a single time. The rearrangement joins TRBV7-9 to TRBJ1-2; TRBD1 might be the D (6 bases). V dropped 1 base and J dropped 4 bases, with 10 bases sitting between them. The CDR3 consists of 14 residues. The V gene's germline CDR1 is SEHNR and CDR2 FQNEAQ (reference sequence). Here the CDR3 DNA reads TGTGCCAGCAGCTTAGGGACAGCCCGCTATGGCTACACCTTC. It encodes CASSLGTARYGYTF.

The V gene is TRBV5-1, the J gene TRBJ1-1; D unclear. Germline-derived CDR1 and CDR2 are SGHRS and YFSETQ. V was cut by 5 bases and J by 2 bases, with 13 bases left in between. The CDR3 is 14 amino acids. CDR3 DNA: TGCGCCAGCAGTGTCCTCCGGGAAAACACTGAAGCTTTCTTT. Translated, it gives CASSVLRENTEAFF.

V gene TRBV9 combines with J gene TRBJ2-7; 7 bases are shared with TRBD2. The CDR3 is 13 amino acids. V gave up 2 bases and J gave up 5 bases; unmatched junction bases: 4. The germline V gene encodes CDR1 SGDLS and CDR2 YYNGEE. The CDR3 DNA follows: TGTGCCAGCAGCGTTGGACTAGAGAACGAGCAGTACTTC. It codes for CASSVGLENEQYF.

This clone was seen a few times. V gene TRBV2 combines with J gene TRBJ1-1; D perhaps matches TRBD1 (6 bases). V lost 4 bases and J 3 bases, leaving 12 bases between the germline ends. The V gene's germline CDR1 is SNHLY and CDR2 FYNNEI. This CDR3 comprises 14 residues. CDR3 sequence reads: CASSVLSGDTEAFF. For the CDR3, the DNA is TGTGCCAGCAGTGTACTATCAGGGGACACTGAAGCTTTCTTT.

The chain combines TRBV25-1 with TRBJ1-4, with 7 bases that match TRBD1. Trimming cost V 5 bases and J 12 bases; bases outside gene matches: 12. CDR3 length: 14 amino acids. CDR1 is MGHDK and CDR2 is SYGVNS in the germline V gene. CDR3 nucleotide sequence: TGTGCCAGCAGTACGATACAGGGGATCGATGAACTGTTTTTT. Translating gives CASSTIQGIDELFF.

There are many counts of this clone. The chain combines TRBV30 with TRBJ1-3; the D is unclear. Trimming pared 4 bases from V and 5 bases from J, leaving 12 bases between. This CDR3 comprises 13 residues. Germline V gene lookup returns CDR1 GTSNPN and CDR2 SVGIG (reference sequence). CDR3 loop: CAWTLERRNTIYF. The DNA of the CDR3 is TGTGCCTGGACTTTAGAGCGACGAAACACCATATATTTT.

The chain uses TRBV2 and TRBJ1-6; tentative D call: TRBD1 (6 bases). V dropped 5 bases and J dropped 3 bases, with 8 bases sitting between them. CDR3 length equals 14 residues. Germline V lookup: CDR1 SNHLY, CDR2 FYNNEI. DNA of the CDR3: TGTGCCAGCAGTAGACAGGTCTATAATTCACCCCTCCACTTT. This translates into CASSRQVYNSPLHF.

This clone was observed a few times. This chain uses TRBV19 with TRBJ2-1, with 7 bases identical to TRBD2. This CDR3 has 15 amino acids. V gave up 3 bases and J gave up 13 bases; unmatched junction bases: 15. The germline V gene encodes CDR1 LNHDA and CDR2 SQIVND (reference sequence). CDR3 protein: CASSISALGGFLQFF. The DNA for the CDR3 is TGTGCCAGTAGTATTTCGGCCCTCGGGGGGTTCTTACAGTTCTTC.

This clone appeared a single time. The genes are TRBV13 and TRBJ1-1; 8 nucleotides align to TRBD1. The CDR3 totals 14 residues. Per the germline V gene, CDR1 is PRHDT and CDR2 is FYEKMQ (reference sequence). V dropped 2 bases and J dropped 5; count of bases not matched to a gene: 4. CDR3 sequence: CASSLSGGSTEAFF. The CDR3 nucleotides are TGTGCCAGCAGCTTATCAGGGGGCTCGACTGAAGCTTTCTTT.

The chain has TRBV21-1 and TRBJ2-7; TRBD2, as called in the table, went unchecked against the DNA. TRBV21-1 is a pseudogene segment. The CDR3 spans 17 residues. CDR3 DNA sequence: TGTGCCAGCAGCAAAATGGGGAGGGGCCTTCTATACTACGAGCAGTACTTC. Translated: CASSKMGRGLLYYEQYF.

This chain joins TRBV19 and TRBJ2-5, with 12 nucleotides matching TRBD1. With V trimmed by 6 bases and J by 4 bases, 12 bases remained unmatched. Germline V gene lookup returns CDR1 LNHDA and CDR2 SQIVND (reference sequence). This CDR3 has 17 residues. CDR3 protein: CASRGRDRGLGGETQYF. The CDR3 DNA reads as TGTGCCAGTAGAGGCCGGGACAGGGGGCTCGGGGGAGAGACCCAGTACTTC.

The CDR3 DNA is TGCGCCAGCAGCCAAGATTTTGAGTTCGGAAACACCATATATTTT. It codes for CASSQDFEFGNTIYF. The V gene is TRBV4-3, the J gene TRBJ1-3; D is undetermined. This CDR3 is built from 15 residues. Per germline, CDR1 LGHNA and CDR2 YSLEER. V was clipped by 0 bases and J by 4 bases, with 10 bases between them.

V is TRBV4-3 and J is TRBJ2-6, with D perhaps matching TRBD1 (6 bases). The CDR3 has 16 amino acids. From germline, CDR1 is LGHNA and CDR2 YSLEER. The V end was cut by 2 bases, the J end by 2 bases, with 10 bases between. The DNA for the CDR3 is TGCGCCAGCAGCCAAACCTGGGACACTGGGGCCAACGTCCTGACTTTC. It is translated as CASSQTWDTGANVLTF.

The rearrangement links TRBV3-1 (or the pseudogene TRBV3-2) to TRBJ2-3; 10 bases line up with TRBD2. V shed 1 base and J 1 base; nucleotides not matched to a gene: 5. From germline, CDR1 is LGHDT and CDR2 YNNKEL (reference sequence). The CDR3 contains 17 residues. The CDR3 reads CASSQVGGTSGTDTQYF. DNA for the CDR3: TGTGCCAGCAGCCAAGTTGGAGGGACTAGCGGCACAGATACGCAGTATTTT.

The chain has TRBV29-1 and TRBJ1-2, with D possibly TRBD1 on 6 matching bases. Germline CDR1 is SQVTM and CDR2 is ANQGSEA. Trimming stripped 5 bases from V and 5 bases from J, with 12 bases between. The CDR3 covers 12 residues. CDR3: CSVQGSEYGYTF. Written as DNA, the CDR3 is TGCAGCGTTCAGGGGTCAGAGTATGGCTACACCTTC.

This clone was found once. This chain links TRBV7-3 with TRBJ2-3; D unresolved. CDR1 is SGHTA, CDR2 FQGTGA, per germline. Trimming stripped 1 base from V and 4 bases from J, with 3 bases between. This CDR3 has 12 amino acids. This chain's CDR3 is CASSLSADTQYF. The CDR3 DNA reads TGTGCCAGCAGCTTAAGCGCAGATACGCAGTATTTT. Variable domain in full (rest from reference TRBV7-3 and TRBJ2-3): GAGVSQTPSNKVTEKGKYVELRCDPISGHTALYWYRQSLGQGPEFLIYFQGTGAADDSGLPNDRFFAVRPEGSVSTLKIQRTERGDSAVYLCASSLSADTQYFGPGTRLTVL.

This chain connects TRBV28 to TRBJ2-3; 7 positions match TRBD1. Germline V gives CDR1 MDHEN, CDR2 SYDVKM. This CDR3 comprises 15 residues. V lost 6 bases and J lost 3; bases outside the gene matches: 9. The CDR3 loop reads CASSHRGLSTDTQYF. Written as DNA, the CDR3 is TGTGCCAGCAGCCACAGGGGTTTGAGTACAGATACGCAGTATTTT. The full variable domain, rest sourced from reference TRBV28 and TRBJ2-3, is DVKVTQSSRYLVKRTGEKVFLECVQDMDHENMFWYRQDPGLGLRLIYFSYDVKMKEKGDIPEGYSVSREKKERFSLILESASTNQTSMYLCASSHRGLSTDTQYFGPGTRLTVL.

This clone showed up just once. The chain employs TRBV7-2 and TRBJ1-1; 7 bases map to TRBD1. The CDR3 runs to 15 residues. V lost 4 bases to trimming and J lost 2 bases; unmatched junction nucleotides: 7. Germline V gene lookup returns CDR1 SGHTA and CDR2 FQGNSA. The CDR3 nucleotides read TGTGCCAGCAGCTGGACAGGTTTAGGAAACACTGAAGCTTTCTTT. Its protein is CASSWTGLGNTEAFF.

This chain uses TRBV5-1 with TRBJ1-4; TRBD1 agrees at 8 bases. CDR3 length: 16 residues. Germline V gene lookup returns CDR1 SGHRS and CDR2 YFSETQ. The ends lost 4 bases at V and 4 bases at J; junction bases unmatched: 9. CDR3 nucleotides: TGCGCCAGCAGCCTAACCCCGGACAGGGATAATGAAAAACTGTTTTTT. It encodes CASSLTPDRDNEKLFF.